This is a list of T cell receptor beta chains from one sample in a study of regulatory T cells in long-lasting Graves disease. TCRdb independently ran MiXCR on the multiplex PCR reads; one entry per CDR3 protein. In the table there are some 450,000 distinct CDR3 sequences, 20% to 25% of which are singletons. The sequencing used peripheral blood mononuclear cells (PBMCs), collected when the disease was refractory, from a patient treated with antithyroid drugs. The receptors derive from a female donor with Graves disease. CDR3s include the opening cysteine and the closing phenylalanine or tryptophan.

v_call	cdr3_aa
TRBV19	CASSIRPSGGGSASPLHF
TRBV29-1	CSVTGGPNEKLCF
TRBV11-2	CASSQSDTPNYGYTF
TRBV3-1	CASSQEGLAGDEQYF
TRBV5-1	CASSLTGRGNTIYF
TRBV5-4	CASSLSQGFSYEQYF
TRBV6-4	CASSDEGYNEQFF
TRBV9	CASSLGDWNTEAFF
TRBV7-9	CASSLGSGGETQYF
TRBV6-1	CASSETSLGEQFF
TRBV27	CASSSGQVPPFAGGLGTQYF
TRBV2	CASSDLRAQPQHF
TRBV20-1	CSASPTGGAGYQPQHF
TRBV13	CASRRTGGYGYTF
TRBV6-5	CASSLLGETNGYTF